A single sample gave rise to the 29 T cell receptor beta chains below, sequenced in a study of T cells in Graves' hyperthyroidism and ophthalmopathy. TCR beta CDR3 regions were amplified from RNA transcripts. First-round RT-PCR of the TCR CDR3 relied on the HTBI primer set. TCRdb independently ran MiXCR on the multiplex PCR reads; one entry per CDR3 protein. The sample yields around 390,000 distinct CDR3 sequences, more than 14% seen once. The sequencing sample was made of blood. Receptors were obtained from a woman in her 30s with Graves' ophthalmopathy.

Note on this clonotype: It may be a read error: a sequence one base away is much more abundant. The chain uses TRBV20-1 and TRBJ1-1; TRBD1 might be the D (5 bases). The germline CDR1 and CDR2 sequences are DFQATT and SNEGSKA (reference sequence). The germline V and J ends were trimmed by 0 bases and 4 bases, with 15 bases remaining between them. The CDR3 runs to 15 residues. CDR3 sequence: CSARDTGRMSTEAFF. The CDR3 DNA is TGCAGTGCTAGAGACACGGGACGGATGAGCACTGAAGCTTTCTTT.

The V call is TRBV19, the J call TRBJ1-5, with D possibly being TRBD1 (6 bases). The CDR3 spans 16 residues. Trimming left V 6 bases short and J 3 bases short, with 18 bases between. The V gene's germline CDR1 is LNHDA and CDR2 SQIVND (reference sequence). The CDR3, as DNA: TGTGCCAGTAGGGCCCCACACAGGGATAACAATCAGCCCCAGCATTTT. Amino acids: CASRAPHRDNNQPQHF. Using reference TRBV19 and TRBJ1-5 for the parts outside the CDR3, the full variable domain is DGGITQSPKYLFRKEGQNVTLSCEQNLNHDAMYWYRQDPGQGLRLIYYSQIVNDFQKGDIAEGYSVSREKKESFPLTVTSAQKNPTAFYLCASRAPHRDNNQPQHFGDGTRLSIL.

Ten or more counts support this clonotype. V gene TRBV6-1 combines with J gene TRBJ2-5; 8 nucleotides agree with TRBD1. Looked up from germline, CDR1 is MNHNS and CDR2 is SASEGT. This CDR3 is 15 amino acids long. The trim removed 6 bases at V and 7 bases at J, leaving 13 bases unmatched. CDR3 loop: CASSPAAGGTGTQYF. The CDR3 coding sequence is TGTGCCAGCAGCCCCGCCGCAGGGGGCACGGGGACCCAGTACTTC.

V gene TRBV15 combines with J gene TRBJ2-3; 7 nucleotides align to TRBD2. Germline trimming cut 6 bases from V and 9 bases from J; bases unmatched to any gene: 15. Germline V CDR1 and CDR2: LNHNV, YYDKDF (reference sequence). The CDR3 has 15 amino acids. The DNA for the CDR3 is TGTGCCACCAGTCCTAGCGGTGCTATTGAAAGGACGCAGTATTTT. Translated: CATSPSGAIERTQYF.

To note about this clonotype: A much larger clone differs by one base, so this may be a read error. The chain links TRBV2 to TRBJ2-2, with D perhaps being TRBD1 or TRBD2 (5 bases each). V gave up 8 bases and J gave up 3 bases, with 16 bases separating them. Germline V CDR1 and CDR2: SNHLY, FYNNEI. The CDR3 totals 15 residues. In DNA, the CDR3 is TGTGCCAGCCCGGGACCGGTGAGGGACACCGGGGAGCTGTTTTTT. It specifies CASPGPVRDTGELFF.

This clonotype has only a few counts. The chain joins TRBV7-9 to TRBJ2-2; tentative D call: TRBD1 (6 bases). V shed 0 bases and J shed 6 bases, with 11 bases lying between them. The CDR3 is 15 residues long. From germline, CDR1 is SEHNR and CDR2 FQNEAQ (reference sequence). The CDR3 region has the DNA TGTGCCAGCAGCTTAGCGGGACAAGGATCCGGGGAGCTGTTTTTT. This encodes CASSLAGQGSGELFF. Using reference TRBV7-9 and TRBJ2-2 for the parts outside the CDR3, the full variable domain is DTGVSQNPRHKITKRGQNVTFRCDPISEHNRLYWYRQTLGQGPEFLTYFQNEAQLEKSRLLSDRFSAERPKGSFSTLEIQRTEQGDSAMYLCASSLAGQGSGELFFGEGSRLTVL.

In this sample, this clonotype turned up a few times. For the CDR3, the DNA is TGTGCCAGCAGTTTAGGACAGGGAGTAATATCTAACTATGGCTACACCTTC. Amino acid sequence: CASSLGQGVISNYGYTF. The chain carries TRBV28 and TRBJ1-2, with TRBD1 matching 8 bases. Trimming removed 2 bases from V and 0 bases from J; junction bases left unmatched: 8. CDR1 is MDHEN, CDR2 SYDVKM, per germline. The CDR3 has 17 residues.

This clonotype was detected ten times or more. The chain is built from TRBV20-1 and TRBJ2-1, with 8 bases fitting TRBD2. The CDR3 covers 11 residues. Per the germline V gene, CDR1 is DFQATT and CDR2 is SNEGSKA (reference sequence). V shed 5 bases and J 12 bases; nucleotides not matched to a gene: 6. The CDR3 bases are TGCAGTGCTTCCTCCAGCGGGGGGCAGTTCTTC. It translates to CSASSSGGQFF.

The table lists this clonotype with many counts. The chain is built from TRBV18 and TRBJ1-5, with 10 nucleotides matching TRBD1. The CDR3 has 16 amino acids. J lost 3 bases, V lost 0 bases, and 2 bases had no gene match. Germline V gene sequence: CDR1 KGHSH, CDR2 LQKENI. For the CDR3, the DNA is TGTGCCAGCTCACCACCTGGGACAGGGGTCAATCAGCCCCAGCATTTT. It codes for CASSPPGTGVNQPQHF.

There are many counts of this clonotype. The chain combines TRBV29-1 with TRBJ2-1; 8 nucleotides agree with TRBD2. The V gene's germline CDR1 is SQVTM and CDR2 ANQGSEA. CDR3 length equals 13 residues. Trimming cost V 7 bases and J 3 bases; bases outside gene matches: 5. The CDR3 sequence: CSASGRNYNEQFF. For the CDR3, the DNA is TGCAGCGCTAGCGGGCGAAACTACAATGAGCAGTTCTTC.

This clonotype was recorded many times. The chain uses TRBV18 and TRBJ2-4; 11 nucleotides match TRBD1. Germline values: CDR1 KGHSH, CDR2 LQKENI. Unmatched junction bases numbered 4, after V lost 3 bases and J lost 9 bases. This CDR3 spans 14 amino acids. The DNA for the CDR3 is TGTGCCAGCTCACCTCCGGGACAGGGGGTCATTCAGTACTTC. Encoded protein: CASSPPGQGVIQYF. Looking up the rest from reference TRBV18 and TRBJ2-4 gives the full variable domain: NAGVMQNPRHLVRRRGQEARLRCSPMKGHSHVYWYRQLPEEGLKFMVYLQKENIIDESGMPKERFSAEFPKEGPSILRIQQVVRGDSAAYFCASSPPGQGVIQYFGAGTRLSVL.

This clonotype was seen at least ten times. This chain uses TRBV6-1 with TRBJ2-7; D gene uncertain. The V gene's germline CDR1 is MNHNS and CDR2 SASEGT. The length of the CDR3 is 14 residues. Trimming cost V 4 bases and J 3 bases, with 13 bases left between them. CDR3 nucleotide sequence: TGTGCCAGCAGTGCACGGGCCCTCGTCTACGAGCAGTACTTC. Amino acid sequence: CASSARALVYEQYF.

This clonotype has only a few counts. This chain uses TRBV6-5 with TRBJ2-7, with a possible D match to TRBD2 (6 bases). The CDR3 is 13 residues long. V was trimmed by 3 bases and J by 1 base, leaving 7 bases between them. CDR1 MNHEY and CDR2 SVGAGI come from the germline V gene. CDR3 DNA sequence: TGTGCCAGCAGTTATCGGGAGTCCTACGAGCAGTACTTC. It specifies CASSYRESYEQYF.

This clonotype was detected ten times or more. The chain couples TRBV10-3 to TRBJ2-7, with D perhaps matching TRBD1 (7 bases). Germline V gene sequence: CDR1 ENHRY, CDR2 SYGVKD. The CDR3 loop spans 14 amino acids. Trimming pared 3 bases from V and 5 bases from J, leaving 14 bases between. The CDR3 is CAISDRGAGDEQYF. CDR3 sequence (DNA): TGTGCCATCAGTGACAGGGGGGCAGGGGACGAGCAGTACTTC.

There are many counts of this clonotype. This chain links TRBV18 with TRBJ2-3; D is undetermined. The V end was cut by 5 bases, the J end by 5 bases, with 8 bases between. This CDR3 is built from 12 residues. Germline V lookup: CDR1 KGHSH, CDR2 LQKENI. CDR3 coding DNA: TGTGCCAGCTCATCAGCGATAGATACGCAGTATTTT. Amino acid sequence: CASSSAIDTQYF.

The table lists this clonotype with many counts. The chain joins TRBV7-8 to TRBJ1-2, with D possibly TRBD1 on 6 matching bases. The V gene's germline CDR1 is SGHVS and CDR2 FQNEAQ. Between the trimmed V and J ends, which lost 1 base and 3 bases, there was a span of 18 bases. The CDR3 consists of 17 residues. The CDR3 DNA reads TGTGCCAGCAGCTTAGTGGAAGGGGGGGGAGGCGACTATGGCTACACCTTC. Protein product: CASSLVEGGGGDYGYTF.

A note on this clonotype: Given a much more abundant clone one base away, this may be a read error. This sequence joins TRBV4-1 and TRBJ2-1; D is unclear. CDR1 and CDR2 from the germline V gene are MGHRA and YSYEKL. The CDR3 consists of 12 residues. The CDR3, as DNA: TGCGCCAGCAGCCAACCCTACAATGAGCAGCTCTTC. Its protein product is CASSQPYNEQLF.

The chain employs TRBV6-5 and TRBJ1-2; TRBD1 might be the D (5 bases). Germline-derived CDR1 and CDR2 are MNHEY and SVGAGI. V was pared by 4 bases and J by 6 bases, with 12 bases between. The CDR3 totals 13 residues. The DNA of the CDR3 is TGTGCCAGCAGTTCCCAGGGTTCAGATGGCTACACCTTC. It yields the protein CASSSQGSDGYTF.

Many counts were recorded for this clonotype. CDR3 DNA: TGTGCCACCAGCAGAGTGAGCGGGGGGGCCATGAATGAGCAGTTCTTC. It yields the protein CATSRVSGGAMNEQFF. The V gene is TRBV15, the J gene TRBJ2-1, with 10 bases lining up with TRBD2. The J segment lost 7 bases and the V segment lost 1 base, leaving 7 bases of the junction unmatched. The germline V gene encodes CDR1 LNHNV and CDR2 YYDKDF (reference sequence). The CDR3 is 16 residues long.

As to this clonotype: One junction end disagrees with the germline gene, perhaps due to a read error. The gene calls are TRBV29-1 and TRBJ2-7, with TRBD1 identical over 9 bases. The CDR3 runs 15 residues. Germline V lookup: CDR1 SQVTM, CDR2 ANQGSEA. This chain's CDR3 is CSVRTGTGRSYGQYF. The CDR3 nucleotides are TGCAGCGTCAGGACCGGGACAGGGAGATCCTACGGGCAGTACTTC.

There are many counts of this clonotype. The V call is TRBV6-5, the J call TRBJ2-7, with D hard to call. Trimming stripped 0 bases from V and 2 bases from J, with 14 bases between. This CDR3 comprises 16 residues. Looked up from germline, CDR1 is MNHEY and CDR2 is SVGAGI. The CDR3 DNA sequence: TGTGCCAGCAGTTACTCGAAATTACGAGGAACCTACGAGCAGTACTTC. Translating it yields CASSYSKLRGTYEQYF.

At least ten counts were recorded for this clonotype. CDR3 sequence (DNA): TGCAGTGGTGGTCCGTACAATGAGCAGTTCTTC. It yields the protein CSGGPYNEQFF. The rearrangement links TRBV20-1 to TRBJ2-1; D gene uncertain. The CDR3 has 11 residues. From germline, CDR1 is DFQATT and CDR2 SNEGSKA (reference sequence). Trimming took 7 bases from V and 4 from J, leaving 8 bases between them.

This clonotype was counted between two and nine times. The CDR3 sequence is CSVVGRGGTGNEQFF. CDR3 coding DNA: TGCAGCGTTGTCGGGCGGGGGGGGACCGGGAATGAGCAGTTCTTC. This chain uses TRBV29-1 with TRBJ2-1, with 9 bases matching TRBD2. This CDR3 comprises 15 residues. Germline CDR1 and CDR2: SQVTM and ANQGSEA. Trimming at V came to 4 bases and at J to 7 bases, leaving 11 bases not matched to a gene.

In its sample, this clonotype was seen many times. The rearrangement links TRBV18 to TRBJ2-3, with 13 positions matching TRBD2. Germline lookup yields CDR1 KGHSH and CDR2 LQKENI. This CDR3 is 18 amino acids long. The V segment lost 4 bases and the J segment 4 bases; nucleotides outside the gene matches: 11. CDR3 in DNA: TGTGCCAGCTCACAATTCCCGGGACTAGCGGGAAAAGCAGATACGCAGTATTTT. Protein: CASSQFPGLAGKADTQYF.

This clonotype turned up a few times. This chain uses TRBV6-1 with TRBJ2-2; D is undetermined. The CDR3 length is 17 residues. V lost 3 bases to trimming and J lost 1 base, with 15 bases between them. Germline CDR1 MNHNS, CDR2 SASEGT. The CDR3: CASSDRSDRENTGELFF. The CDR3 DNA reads TGTGCCAGCAGTGACAGGTCGGATCGAGAGAACACCGGGGAGCTGTTTTTT.

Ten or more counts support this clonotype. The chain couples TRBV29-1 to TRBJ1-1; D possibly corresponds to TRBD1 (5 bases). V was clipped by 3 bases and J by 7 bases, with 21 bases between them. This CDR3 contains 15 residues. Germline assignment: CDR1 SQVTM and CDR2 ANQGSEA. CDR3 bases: TGCAGCGTTGAGATTCTGGCAGGGATAATTCGTGAAGCTTTCTTT. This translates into CSVEILAGIIREAFF.

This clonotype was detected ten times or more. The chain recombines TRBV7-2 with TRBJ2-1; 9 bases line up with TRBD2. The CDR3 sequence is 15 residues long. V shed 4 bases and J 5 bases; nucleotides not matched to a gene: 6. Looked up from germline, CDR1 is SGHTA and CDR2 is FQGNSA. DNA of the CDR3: TGTGCCAGCAGCTCCCCGGGACTAGCTCACAATGAGCAGTTCTTC. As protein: CASSSPGLAHNEQFF. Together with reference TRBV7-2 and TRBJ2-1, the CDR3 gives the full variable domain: GAGVSQSPSNKVTEKGKDVELRCDPISGHTALYWYRQSLGQGLEFLIYFQGNSAPDKSGLPSDRFSAERTGGSVSTLTIQRTQQEDSAVYLCASSSPGLAHNEQFFGPGTRLTVL.

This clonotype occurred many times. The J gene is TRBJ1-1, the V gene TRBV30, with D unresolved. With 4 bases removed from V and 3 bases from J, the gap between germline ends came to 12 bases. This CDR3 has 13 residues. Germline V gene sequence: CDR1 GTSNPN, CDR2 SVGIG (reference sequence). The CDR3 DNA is TGTGCCTGGAACGTGGCGGGGTACACTGAAGCTTTCTTT. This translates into CAWNVAGYTEAFF.

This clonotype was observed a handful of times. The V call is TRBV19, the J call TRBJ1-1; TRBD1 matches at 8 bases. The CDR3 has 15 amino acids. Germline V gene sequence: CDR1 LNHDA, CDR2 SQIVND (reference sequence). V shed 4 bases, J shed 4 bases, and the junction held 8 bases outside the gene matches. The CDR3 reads CASSTQDRGRTEAFF. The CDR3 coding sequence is TGTGCCAGTAGTACCCAAGACAGGGGTCGCACTGAAGCTTTCTTT. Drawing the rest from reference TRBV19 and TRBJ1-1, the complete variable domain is DGGITQSPKYLFRKEGQNVTLSCEQNLNHDAMYWYRQDPGQGLRLIYYSQIVNDFQKGDIAEGYSVSREKKESFPLTVTSAQKNPTAFYLCASSTQDRGRTEAFFGQGTRLTVV.